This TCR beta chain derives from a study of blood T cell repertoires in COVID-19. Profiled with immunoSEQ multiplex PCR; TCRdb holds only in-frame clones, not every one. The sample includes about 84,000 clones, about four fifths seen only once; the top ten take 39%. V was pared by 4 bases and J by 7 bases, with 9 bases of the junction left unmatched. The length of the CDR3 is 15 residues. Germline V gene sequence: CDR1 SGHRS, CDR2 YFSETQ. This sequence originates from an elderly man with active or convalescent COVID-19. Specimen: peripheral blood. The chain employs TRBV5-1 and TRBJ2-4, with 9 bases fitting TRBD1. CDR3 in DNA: TGCGCCAGCAGCCTGGACCGAGGACAGGGGAACATTCAGTACTTC. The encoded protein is CASSLDRGQGNIQYF.